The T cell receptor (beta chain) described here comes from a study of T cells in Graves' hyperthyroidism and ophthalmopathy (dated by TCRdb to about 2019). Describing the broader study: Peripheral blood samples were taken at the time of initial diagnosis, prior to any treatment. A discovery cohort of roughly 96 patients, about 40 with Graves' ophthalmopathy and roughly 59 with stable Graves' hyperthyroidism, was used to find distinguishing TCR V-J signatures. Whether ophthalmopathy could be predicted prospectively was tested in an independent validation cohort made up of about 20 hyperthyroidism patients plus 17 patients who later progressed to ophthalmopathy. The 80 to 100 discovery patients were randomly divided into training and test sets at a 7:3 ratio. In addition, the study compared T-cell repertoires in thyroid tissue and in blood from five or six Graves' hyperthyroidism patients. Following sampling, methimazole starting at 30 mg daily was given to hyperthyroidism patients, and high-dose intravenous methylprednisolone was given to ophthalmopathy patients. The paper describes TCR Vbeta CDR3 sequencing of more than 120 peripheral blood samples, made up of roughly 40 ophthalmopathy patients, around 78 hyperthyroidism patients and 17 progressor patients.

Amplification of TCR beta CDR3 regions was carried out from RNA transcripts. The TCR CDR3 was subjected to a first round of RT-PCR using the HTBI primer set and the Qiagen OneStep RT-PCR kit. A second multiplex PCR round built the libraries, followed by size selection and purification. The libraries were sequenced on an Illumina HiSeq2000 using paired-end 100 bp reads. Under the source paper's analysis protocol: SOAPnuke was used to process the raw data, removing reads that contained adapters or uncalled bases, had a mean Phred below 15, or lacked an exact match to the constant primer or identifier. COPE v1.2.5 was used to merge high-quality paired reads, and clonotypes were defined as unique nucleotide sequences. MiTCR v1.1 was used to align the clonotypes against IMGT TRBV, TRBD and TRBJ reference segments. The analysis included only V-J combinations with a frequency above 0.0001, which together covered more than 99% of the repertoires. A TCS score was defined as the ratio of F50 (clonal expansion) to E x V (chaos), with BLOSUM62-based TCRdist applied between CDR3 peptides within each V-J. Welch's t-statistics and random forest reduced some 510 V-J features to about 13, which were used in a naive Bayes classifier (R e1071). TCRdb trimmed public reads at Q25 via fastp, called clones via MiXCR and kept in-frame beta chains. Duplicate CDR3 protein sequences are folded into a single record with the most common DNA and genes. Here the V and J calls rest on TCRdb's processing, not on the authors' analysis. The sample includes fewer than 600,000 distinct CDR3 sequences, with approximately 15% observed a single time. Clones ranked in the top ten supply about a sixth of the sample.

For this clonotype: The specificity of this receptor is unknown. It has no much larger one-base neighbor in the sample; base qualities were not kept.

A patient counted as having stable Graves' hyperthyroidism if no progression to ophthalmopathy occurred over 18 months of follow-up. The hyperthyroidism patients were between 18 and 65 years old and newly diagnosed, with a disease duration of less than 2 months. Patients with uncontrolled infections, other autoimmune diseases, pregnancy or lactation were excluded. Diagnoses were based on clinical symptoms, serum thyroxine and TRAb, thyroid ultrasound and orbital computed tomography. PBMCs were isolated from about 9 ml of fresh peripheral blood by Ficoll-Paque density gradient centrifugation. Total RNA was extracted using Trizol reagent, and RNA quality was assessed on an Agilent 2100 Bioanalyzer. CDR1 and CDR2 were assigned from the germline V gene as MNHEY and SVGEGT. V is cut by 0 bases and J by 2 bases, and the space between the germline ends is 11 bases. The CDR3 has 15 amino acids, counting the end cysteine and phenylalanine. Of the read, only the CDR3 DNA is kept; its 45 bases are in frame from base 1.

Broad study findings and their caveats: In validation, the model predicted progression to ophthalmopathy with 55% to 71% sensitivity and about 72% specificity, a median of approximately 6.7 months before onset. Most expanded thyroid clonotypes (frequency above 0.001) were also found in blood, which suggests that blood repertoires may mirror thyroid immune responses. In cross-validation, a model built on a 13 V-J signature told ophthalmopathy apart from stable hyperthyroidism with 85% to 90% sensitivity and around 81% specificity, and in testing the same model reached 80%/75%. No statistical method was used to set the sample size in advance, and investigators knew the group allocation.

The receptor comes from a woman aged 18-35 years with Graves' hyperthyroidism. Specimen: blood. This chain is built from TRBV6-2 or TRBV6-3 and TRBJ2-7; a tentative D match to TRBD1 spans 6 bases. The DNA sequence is TGTGCCAGCAGTTACTCTATAAGGGGGACCTACGAGCAGTACTTC. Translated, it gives CASSYSIRGTYEQYF.